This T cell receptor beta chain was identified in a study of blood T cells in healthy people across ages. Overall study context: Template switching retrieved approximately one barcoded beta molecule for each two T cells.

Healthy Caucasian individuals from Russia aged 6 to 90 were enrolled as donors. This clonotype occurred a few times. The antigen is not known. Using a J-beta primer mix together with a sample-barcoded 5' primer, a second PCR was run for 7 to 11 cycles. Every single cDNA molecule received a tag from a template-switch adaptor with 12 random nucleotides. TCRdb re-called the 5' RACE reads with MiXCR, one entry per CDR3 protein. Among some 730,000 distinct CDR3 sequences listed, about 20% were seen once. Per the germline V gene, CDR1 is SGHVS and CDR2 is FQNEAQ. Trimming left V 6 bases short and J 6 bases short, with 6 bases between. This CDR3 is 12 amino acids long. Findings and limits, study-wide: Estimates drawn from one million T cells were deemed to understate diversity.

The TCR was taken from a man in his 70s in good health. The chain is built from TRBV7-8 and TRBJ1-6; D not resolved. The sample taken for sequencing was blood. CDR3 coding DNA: TGTGCCAGCAGTATTAGTAATTCACCCCTCCACTTT. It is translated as CASSISNSPLHF.